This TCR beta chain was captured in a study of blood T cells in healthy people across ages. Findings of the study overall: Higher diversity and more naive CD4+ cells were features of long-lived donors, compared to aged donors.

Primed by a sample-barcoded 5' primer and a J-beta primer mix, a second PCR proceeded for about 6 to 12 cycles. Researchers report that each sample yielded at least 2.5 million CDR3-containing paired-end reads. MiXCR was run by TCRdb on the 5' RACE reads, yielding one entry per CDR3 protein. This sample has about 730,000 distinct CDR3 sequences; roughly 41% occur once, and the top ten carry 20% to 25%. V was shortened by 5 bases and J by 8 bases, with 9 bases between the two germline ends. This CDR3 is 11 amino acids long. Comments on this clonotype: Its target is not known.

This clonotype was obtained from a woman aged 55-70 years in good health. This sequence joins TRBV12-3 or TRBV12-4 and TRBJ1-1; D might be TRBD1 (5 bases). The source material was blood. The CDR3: CASSPGLEAFF. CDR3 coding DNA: TGTGCCAGCAGTCCAGGGCTCGAAGCTTTCTTT.